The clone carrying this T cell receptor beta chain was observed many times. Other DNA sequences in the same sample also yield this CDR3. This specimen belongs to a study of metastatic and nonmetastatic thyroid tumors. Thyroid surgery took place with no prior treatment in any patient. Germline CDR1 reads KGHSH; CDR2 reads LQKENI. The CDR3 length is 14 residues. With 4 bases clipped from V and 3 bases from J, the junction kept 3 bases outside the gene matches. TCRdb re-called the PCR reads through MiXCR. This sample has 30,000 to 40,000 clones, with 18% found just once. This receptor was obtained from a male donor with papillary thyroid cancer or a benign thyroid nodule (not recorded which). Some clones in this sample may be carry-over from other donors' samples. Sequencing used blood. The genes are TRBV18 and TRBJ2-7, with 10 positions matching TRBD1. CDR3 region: CASSRQGAVYEQYF. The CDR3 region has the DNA TGTGCCAGCTCACGACAGGGGGCGGTCTACGAGCAGTACTTC. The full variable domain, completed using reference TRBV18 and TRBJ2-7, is NAGVMQNPRHLVRRRGQEARLRCSPMKGHSHVYWYRQLPEEGLKFMVYLQKENIIDESGMPKERFSAEFPKEGPSILRIQQVVRGDSAAYFCASSRQGAVYEQYFGPGTRLTVT.